Listed below are T cell receptor beta chains from one sample, sequenced in a study of T cells in Graves' hyperthyroidism and ophthalmopathy. TCRdb itself ran the multiplex PCR reads through MiXCR, one entry per CDR3 protein. The table lists under 600,000 distinct CDR3 sequences, around 16% of them singletons. The source material was blood. The receptors originated from a woman aged 40-49 years with Graves' ophthalmopathy. Each CDR3 is given with its conserved first and last residue.

j_call: TRBJ2-5
v_call: TRBV12-3/TRBV12-4
cdr3_aa: CASKGTQETQYF

j_call: TRBJ2-4
v_call: TRBV6-5
cdr3_aa: CASSYGVAGIQYF

j_call: TRBJ2-1
v_call: TRBV5-5
cdr3_aa: CASSSQGYLGEQFF

j_call: TRBJ1-1
v_call: TRBV19
cdr3_aa: CASSIAQSEAFF

j_call: TRBJ2-1
v_call: TRBV14
cdr3_aa: CASSQPNRDNEQFF

j_call: TRBJ1-6
v_call: TRBV2
cdr3_aa: CASSVHSPLHF

j_call: TRBJ2-1
v_call: TRBV2
cdr3_aa: CASSASRWSGRYNEQFF

j_call: TRBJ1-2
v_call: TRBV27
cdr3_aa: CASSLSGQDLYGYTF

j_call: TRBJ2-1
v_call: TRBV2
cdr3_aa: CASSGTSAYNEQFF

j_call: TRBJ2-7
v_call: TRBV19
cdr3_aa: CASSTGHSSEQYF

j_call: TRBJ1-6
v_call: TRBV20-1
cdr3_aa: CSARDPHGTNSPLHF

j_call: TRBJ2-1
v_call: TRBV11-3
cdr3_aa: CASSLREGTYNEQFF

j_call: TRBJ2-7
v_call: TRBV7-6
cdr3_aa: CASSLVSDSRYEQYF

j_call: TRBJ2-1
v_call: TRBV2
cdr3_aa: CASSPPVDNEQLF

j_call: TRBJ1-4
v_call: TRBV12-3/TRBV12-4
cdr3_aa: CASKLGQTNEKLFF

j_call: TRBJ1-2
v_call: TRBV12-3/TRBV12-4
cdr3_aa: CASSFGRGLTYGYTF

j_call: TRBJ2-1
v_call: TRBV6-1
cdr3_aa: CALQRDSYNEQFF

j_call: TRBJ1-6
v_call: TRBV10-3
cdr3_aa: CAISEMGNSPLHF

j_call: TRBJ2-2
v_call: TRBV10-3
cdr3_aa: CAISGRTGVNTGELFF

j_call: TRBJ1-2
v_call: TRBV6-1
cdr3_aa: CASSQTGANYGYTF

j_call: TRBJ2-3
v_call: TRBV5-4
cdr3_aa: CASSLSVGVSDTQYF

j_call: TRBJ2-7
v_call: TRBV6-1
cdr3_aa: CASRLAGASYEQYF

j_call: TRBJ2-5
v_call: TRBV20-1
cdr3_aa: CSARGPSGREETQYF

j_call: TRBJ2-7
v_call: TRBV20-1
cdr3_aa: CSARQILRDRLTYEQYF

j_call: TRBJ2-3
v_call: TRBV19
cdr3_aa: CASSIVAGGGTDTQYF

j_call: TRBJ2-5
v_call: TRBV12-3/TRBV12-4
cdr3_aa: CASSKGLAGAQETQYF

j_call: TRBJ2-5
v_call: TRBV7-2
cdr3_aa: CASSLELAGGWKYF

j_call: TRBJ2-5
v_call: TRBV20-1
cdr3_aa: CSARRHAQETQYF

j_call: TRBJ2-2
v_call: TRBV5-1
cdr3_aa: CASSLQLGDTGELFF

j_call: TRBJ1-2
v_call: TRBV29-1
cdr3_aa: CSVEDETYYGYTF

j_call: TRBJ1-5
v_call: TRBV10-3
cdr3_aa: CAISSGTESNQPQHF

j_call: TRBJ1-6
v_call: TRBV7-9
cdr3_aa: CASSLRDRSSPLHF

j_call: TRBJ2-3
v_call: TRBV7-9
cdr3_aa: CASSSRVEGSDTQYF

j_call: TRBJ2-1
v_call: TRBV18
cdr3_aa: CASSPEAEQFF

j_call: TRBJ1-6
v_call: TRBV6-1
cdr3_aa: CASTDTGANSPLHF

j_call: TRBJ2-3
v_call: TRBV27
cdr3_aa: CASRTGRAQYF

j_call: TRBJ2-2
v_call: TRBV6-1
cdr3_aa: CAATRQGGNTGELFF

j_call: TRBJ2-4
v_call: TRBV12-5
cdr3_aa: CASGLGGFNKNIQYF

j_call: TRBJ2-2
v_call: TRBV2
cdr3_aa: CASSRLAGANTGELFF

j_call: TRBJ2-7
v_call: TRBV30
cdr3_aa: CAWIISPYEQYF

j_call: TRBJ2-1
v_call: TRBV20-1
cdr3_aa: CSARGAVAGGLNEQFF

j_call: TRBJ2-7
v_call: TRBV7-2
cdr3_aa: CASSLAEDYEQYF

j_call: TRBJ2-4
v_call: TRBV12-3/TRBV12-4
cdr3_aa: CASSLYRRGLAKNIQYF

j_call: TRBJ2-3
v_call: TRBV3-1
cdr3_aa: CASSQRRGRGGTDTQYF

j_call: TRBJ2-2
v_call: TRBV18
cdr3_aa: CASSRRGSESAGELFF

j_call: TRBJ2-3
v_call: TRBV5-1
cdr3_aa: CASTHVGATSTDTQYF